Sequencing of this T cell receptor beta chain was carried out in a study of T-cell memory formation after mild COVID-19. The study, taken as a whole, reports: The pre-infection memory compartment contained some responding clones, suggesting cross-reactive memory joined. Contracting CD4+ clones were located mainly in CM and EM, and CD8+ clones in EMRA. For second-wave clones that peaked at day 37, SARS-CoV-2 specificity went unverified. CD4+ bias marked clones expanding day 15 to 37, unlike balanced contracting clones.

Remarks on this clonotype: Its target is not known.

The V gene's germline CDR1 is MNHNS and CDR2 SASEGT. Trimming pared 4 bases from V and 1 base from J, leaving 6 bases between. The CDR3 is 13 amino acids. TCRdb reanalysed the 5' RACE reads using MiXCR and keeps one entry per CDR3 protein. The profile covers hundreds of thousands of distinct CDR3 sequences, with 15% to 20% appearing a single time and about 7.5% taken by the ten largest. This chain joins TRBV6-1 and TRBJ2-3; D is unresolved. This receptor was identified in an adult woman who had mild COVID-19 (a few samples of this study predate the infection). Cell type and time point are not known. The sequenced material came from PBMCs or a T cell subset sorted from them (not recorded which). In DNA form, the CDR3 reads TGTGCCAGCAGTGTTGTTCGCACAGATACGCAGTATTTT. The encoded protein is CASSVVRTDTQYF.